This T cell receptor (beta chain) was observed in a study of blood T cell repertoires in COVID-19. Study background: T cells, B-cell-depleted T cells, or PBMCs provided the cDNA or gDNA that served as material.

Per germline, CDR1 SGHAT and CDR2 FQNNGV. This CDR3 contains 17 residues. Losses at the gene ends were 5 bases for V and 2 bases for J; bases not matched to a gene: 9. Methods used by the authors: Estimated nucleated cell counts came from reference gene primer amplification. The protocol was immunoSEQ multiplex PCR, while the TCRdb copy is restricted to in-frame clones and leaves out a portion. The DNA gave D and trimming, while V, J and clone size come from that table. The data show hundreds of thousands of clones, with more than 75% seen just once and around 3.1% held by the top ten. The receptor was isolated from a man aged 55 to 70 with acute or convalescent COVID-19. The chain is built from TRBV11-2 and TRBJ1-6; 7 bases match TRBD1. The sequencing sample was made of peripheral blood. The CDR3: CASSATGRRTYNSPLHF. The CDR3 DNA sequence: TGTGCCAGCAGCGCGACAGGGCGGAGAACCTATAATTCACCCCTCCACTTT.